Sequencing of this T cell receptor (beta chain) was carried out in a study of OX40 agonist ivuxolimab in advanced cancers. About the research overall: Mean age approximately 66 years, range roughly 23 to 79; about 85% male. Study-wide results and caveats: Expansion of clones was among the lowest in partial responders at 0.1-3.0 mg/kg. The mean number of expanded clones was higher in CD8+ T cells than in CD4+. No determination was made of the antigen specificity of the expanded peripheral T cells.

Profiling relied on immunoSEQ multiplex PCR, and the TCRdb table lists in-frame clones only, not all of them. The sample has approximately 40,000 clones; about nine tenths are singletons. Germline V CDR1 and CDR2: SGDLS, YYNGEE. This CDR3 comprises 14 residues. V dropped 2 bases and J dropped 9; count of bases not matched to a gene: 6. A word on this clone: The antigen is unknown.

The receptor's source is an adult with an advanced solid tumor such as melanoma, head and neck, liver or kidney cancer. The input for sequencing was CD4+ or CD8+ T cells sorted from blood, taken in a trial of the OX40 agonist ivuxolimab. The chain links TRBV9 to TRBJ2-1; 9 bases are shared with TRBD2. The CDR3 sequence: CASSVGTSFSEQFF. The CDR3 DNA sequence: TGTGCCAGCAGCGTTGGGACTAGCTTCAGTGAGCAGTTCTTC. Looking up the rest from reference TRBV9 and TRBJ2-1 gives the full variable domain: DSGVTQTPKHLITATGQRVTLRCSPRSGDLSVYWYQQSLDQGLQFLIQYYNGEERAKGNILERFSAQQFPDLHSELNLSSLELGDSALYFCASSVGTSFSEQFFGPGTRLTVL.